These 26 T cell receptor beta chains were all obtained from the same sample, sequenced in a study of blood T cells in healthy people across ages. Next came a second PCR, run for roughly 6 to 11 cycles, which used a sample-barcoded 5' primer along with a J-beta primer mix. TCRdb reprocessed the 5' RACE reads with MiXCR, giving one entry per CDR3 protein. The sample lists around 500,000 distinct CDR3 sequences; 40% to 50% were seen once. The source material was blood. Source of these receptors: a man older than 75 in good health.

The chain is built from TRBV24-1 and TRBJ2-1; D call uncertain. There are 12 residues in the CDR3. CDR1 is KGHDR, CDR2 SFDVKD, per germline. Trimming left V 3 bases short and J 8 bases short, with 7 bases between. The CDR3 DNA reads as TGTGCCACCAGTGATCTTAAGGATGAGCAGTTCTTC. Its translation is CATSDLKDEQFF.

J is TRBJ2-3 and V is TRBV20-1; a possible D gene is TRBD2 (6 bases). Trimming took 1 base from V and 6 from J, leaving 14 bases between them. The CDR3 is made up of 14 amino acids. CDR1 and CDR2 (germline): DFQATT, SNEGSKA (reference sequence). DNA of the CDR3: TGCAGTGCTAGAGGGGCCGGGAGCCGGGATACGCAGTATTTT. Encoded protein: CSARGAGSRDTQYF.

The CDR3 DNA is TGTGCCAGCAGCTTATTCGGGTTTTCGGGCCAAGAGACCCAGTACTTC. Its protein is CASSLFGFSGQETQYF. V and J are TRBV7-9 and TRBJ2-5, with unresolved D. CDR1 and CDR2 from the germline V gene are SEHNR and FQNEAQ (reference sequence). CDR3 size: 16 residues. With 2 bases removed from V and 1 base from J, the gap between germline ends came to 14 bases.

The CDR3 DNA sequence: TGTGCCATCAGTGGGAGACAGCAGTCCTACAATGAGCAGTTCTTC. It yields the protein CAISGRQQSYNEQFF. V is TRBV10-3 and J is TRBJ2-1; the D gene is possibly TRBD1 (5 bases). The V end lost 4 bases, the J end lost 1 base, and 11 bases lay between the germline ends. Germline V gives CDR1 ENHRY, CDR2 SYGVKD. This CDR3 has 15 amino acids.

The table lists this clonotype with a few counts. The chain joins TRBV4-1 to TRBJ2-5; D might be TRBD1 (5 bases). This CDR3 has 14 amino acids. CDR1 MGHRA and CDR2 YSYEKL come from the germline V gene. The V gene lost 4 bases and the J gene lost 13 bases, with 22 bases spanning the gap. The CDR3 DNA follows: TGCGCCAGCAGCCCCCGACAGCCTCCAACTTTGCTGTACTTC. Translation gives CASSPRQPPTLLYF.

The chain joins TRBV4-3 to TRBJ2-3; no definite D call. CDR1 and CDR2 (germline): LGHNA, YSLEER. Trimming cost V 0 bases and J 3 bases, with 7 bases left between them. The CDR3 loop spans 14 amino acids. Written as DNA, the CDR3 is TGCGCCAGCAGCCAAGATCTGAATACAGATACGCAGTATTTT. Translated, it gives CASSQDLNTDTQYF.

This clonotype has more than one count but fewer than ten. The chain employs TRBV20-1 and TRBJ2-7; D is perhaps TRBD2 (5 bases). The ends were cut back, 4 bases at V and 2 bases at J, with 9 bases in the middle. CDR3 length equals 12 residues. Germline V gene lookup returns CDR1 DFQATT and CDR2 SNEGSKA (reference sequence). CDR3 residues: CSATGTAYEQYF. CDR3 in DNA: TGCAGTGCTACGGGAACAGCCTACGAGCAGTACTTC.

The V and J genes are TRBV3-1 and TRBJ1-2; D ambiguous. Per the germline V gene, CDR1 is LGHDT and CDR2 is YNNKEL (reference sequence). V lost 0 bases and J lost 4, with 12 bases in between. The CDR3 covers 15 residues. For the CDR3, the DNA is TGTGCCAGCAGCCAAGACCCCCAGGACGGCTATGGCTACACCTTC. Translated: CASSQDPQDGYGYTF.

V is TRBV9 and J is TRBJ2-5; the D gene is possibly TRBD1 (5 bases). Trimming pared 0 bases from V and 1 base from J, leaving 7 bases between. CDR1 SGDLS and CDR2 YYNGEE come from the germline V gene. This CDR3 has 14 amino acids. Here the CDR3 reads CASSVGQIQETQYF. The CDR3 nucleotides read TGTGCCAGCAGCGTAGGACAGATCCAAGAGACCCAGTACTTC.

This clonotype was seen a handful of times. This rearrangement joins TRBV10-3 to TRBJ2-6, with D uncertain. This CDR3 spans 16 amino acids. Germline CDR1 is ENHRY and CDR2 is SYGVKD. V lost 6 bases and J lost 1, with 13 bases in between. CDR3 loop: CAIRDQADSGANVLTF. The CDR3 DNA reads as TGTGCCATCAGAGACCAGGCGGATTCTGGGGCCAACGTCCTGACTTTC.

V and J are TRBV29-1 and TRBJ1-1; D is perhaps TRBD1 (6 bases). Trimming took off 4 bases at V and 2 bases at J, with 17 bases between the two ends. The germline V gene has CDR1 SQVTM and CDR2 ANQGSEA. This CDR3 is built from 15 residues. DNA for the CDR3: TGCAGCGTTGGAGGACTACAGGGTTATAACACTGAAGCTTTCTTT. It is translated as CSVGGLQGYNTEAFF.

The chain employs TRBV25-1 and TRBJ1-5; the D gene is possibly TRBD1 (6 bases). This CDR3 region has 16 residues. Germline V lookup: CDR1 MGHDK, CDR2 SYGVNS. The germline V and J ends were trimmed by 4 bases and 0 bases, with 13 bases remaining between them. DNA for the CDR3: TGTGCCAGCAGTGGGGGGACATCGAATAGCAATCAGCCCCAGCATTTT. This gives the protein CASSGGTSNSNQPQHF.

This clonotype was found a few times. The chain is built from TRBV29-1 and TRBJ1-2; D not resolved. V shed 6 bases and J shed 11 bases, with 7 bases lying between them. Germline lookup yields CDR1 SQVTM and CDR2 ANQGSEA. The CDR3 is 8 amino acids. This CDR3 reads CSVEGYTF. CDR3 sequence (DNA): TGCAGCGTAGAGGGTTACACCTTC.

The chain's CDR3 is CASSLAAVQTYGYTF. CDR3 nucleotide sequence: TGTGCCAGCAGCTTAGCGGCCGTCCAAACCTATGGCTACACCTTC. The rearrangement links TRBV7-2 to TRBJ1-2; D ambiguous. The CDR3 totals 15 residues. Trimming left V 0 bases short and J 4 bases short, with 12 bases between. From germline, CDR1 is SGHTA and CDR2 FQGNSA. Variable domain in full (rest from reference TRBV7-2 and TRBJ1-2): GAGVSQSPSNKVTEKGKDVELRCDPISGHTALYWYRQSLGQGLEFLIYFQGNSAPDKSGLPSDRFSAERTGGSVSTLTIQRTQQEDSAVYLCASSLAAVQTYGYTFGSGTRLTVV.

This chain links TRBV9 with TRBJ2-1, with D possibly being TRBD1 or TRBD2 (5 bases each). Germline CDR1 reads SGDLS; CDR2 reads YYNGEE. The CDR3 length is 18 residues. The V end lost 0 bases, the J end lost 0 bases, and 16 bases lay between the germline ends. DNA of the CDR3: TGTGCCAGCAGCGTAGGTAGCTGGGGACGCAGCTCCTACAATGAGCAGTTCTTC. Translated, it gives CASSVGSWGRSSYNEQFF.

This clonotype appeared a few times. The chain is built from TRBV2 and TRBJ1-4; a possible D gene is TRBD1 (6 bases). V gave up 4 bases and J gave up 3 bases, with 12 bases separating them. From germline, CDR1 is SNHLY and CDR2 FYNNEI. There are 15 residues in the CDR3. CDR3 nucleotides: TGTGCCAGCAGTGTTGGCGGGGGGCCTAATGAAAAACTGTTTTTT. Protein sequence: CASSVGGGPNEKLFF.

This clonotype was seen a few times. V and J are TRBV4-3 and TRBJ2-3, with D tentatively TRBD2 (6 bases). Trimming removed 1 base at V and 1 base at J, with 9 bases between. The CDR3 loop spans 15 amino acids. Germline CDR1 LGHNA, CDR2 YSLEER. CDR3 DNA sequence: TGCGCCAGCAGCCAAGCGGGAGAGGGCACAGATACGCAGTATTTT. The encoded protein is CASSQAGEGTDTQYF.

V usage is TRBV11-1 and J usage is TRBJ2-1; unclear D gene. Trimming took 2 bases from V and 10 from J, leaving 9 bases between them. Germline V gives CDR1 SGHAT, CDR2 FQDESV (reference sequence). The CDR3 consists of 12 residues. This CDR3 reads CASSLIRIEQFF. CDR3 sequence (DNA): TGTGCCAGCAGCTTAATAAGGATAGAGCAGTTCTTC. Supplemented by reference TRBV11-1 and TRBJ2-1, the full variable domain reads EAEVAQSPRYKITEKSQAVAFWCDPISGHATLYWYRQILGQGPELLVQFQDESVVDDSQLPKDRFSAERLKGVDSTLKIQPAELGDSAMYLCASSLIRIEQFFGPGTRLTVL.

The rearrangement links TRBV9 to TRBJ2-1; the D gene is possibly TRBD2 (6 bases). Trimming stripped 1 base from V and 6 bases from J, with 17 bases between. Per germline, CDR1 SGDLS and CDR2 YYNGEE. The CDR3 sequence is 16 residues long. The CDR3 here is CASSVFRDSPRNEQFF. As DNA, the CDR3 is TGTGCCAGCAGCGTATTCCGGGACTCCCCTCGCAATGAGCAGTTCTTC.

This clonotype was observed a few times. The J gene is TRBJ2-2, the V gene TRBV7-2; D ambiguous. Trimming took off 3 bases at V and 5 bases at J, with 4 bases between the two ends. Germline CDR1 SGHTA, CDR2 FQGNSA. This CDR3 comprises 12 residues. The CDR3: CASSFLTGELFF. CDR3 DNA sequence: TGTGCCAGCAGCTTCCTGACCGGGGAGCTGTTTTTT.

In its sample, this clonotype was seen a few times. The CDR3 sequence is CASSLETGNYEQYF. CDR3 in DNA: TGTGCCAGCAGCTTAGAGACAGGGAACTACGAGCAGTACTTC. This chain uses TRBV7-6 with TRBJ2-7, with 7 bases lining up with TRBD1. Losses at the gene ends were 1 base for V and 3 bases for J; bases not matched to a gene: 3. Germline CDR1 is SGHVS and CDR2 is FNYEAQ. The CDR3 sequence is 14 residues long.

This chain joins TRBV3-1 and TRBJ2-1, with a possible D match to TRBD2 (5 bases). The germline V and J ends were trimmed by 3 bases and 9 bases, with 9 bases remaining between them. This CDR3 has 12 residues. Germline V lookup: CDR1 LGHDT, CDR2 YNNKEL (reference sequence). The CDR3 reads CASSHRGLEQFF. The CDR3, as DNA: TGTGCCAGCAGCCATAGAGGGCTTGAGCAGTTCTTC.

V gene TRBV6-2 or TRBV6-3 combines with J gene TRBJ1-2; no reliable D call. Germline lookup yields CDR1 MNHEY and CDR2 SVGEGT. The CDR3 extends over 14 amino acids. Trimming took off 8 bases at V and 0 bases at J, with 13 bases between the two ends. The CDR3 DNA follows: TGTGCCAGCGGGAAGAATAGAGCTAACTATGGCTACACCTTC. This codes for CASGKNRANYGYTF.

The J gene is TRBJ2-5, the V gene TRBV7-2; 12 bases are shared with TRBD2. Germline values: CDR1 SGHTA, CDR2 FQGNSA. The V segment lost 5 bases and the J segment 4 bases; nucleotides outside the gene matches: 11. The CDR3 is 17 residues long. The CDR3 DNA is TGTGCCAGCAGCACTAGGACTAGCGGGGTTGCTGGAGAGACCCAGTACTTC. Translated: CASSTRTSGVAGETQYF.

The rearrangement joins TRBV21-1 to TRBJ2-7. TRBV21-1 is described as a pseudogene. The CDR3 extends over 16 amino acids. The CDR3 nucleotides read TGTGCCAGCAGCAAACGGCAGACCCGGAGTTCCTACAAGCAGTACTTC. It encodes CASSKRQTRSSYKQYF.

This clonotype was counted between two and nine times. The rearrangement joins TRBV6-2 or TRBV6-3 to TRBJ2-7; 12 bases fit TRBD2. The DNA end favors TRBJ2-5, so the J call may be wrong. In germline, CDR1 is MNHEY, CDR2 SVGEGT. This CDR3 has 15 amino acids. The CDR3: CASSPTSGGRETQYF. The CDR3 DNA sequence: TGTGCCAGCAGTCCGACTAGCGGGGGTCGAGAGACCCAGTACTTC.